This T cell receptor (beta chain) was found in a study of T-cell reconstitution after alpha-beta-depleted transplantation in children. Study results and caveats: Surviving recipient T cells and thymic progenitors accounted for the high day-60 TCRbeta diversity observed in some patients. Several hundred graft clones that had expanded were reportedly the source of alpha-beta T cells about two months after transplant. One year post-transplant, T-cell counts and diversity were largely derived from T cells produced anew.

A TCRbeta library incorporating unique molecular identifiers was prepared. TCRdb recomputed calls from the PCR reads with MiXCR, one row per CDR3 protein. The sample yields 150,000 to 200,000 distinct CDR3 sequences, roughly 6.3% seen once. Remarks on this clonotype: Its antigen is undetermined.

CDR1 is LGHNA, CDR2 YNFKEQ, per germline. V shed 6 bases and J shed 6 bases, with 11 bases lying between them. This CDR3 is built from 13 residues. This TCR derives from a girl under three years old with combined immunodeficiency, due to receive a stem cell transplant. The rearrangement joins TRBV4-2 to TRBJ2-2; the D is unclear. The source material was PBMCs, sampled before TCRalphabeta/CD19-depleted stem cell transplant. In DNA, the CDR3 is TGTGCCAGCAGTCTCATAGTAGCCGGGGAGCTGTTTTTT. This encodes CASSLIVAGELFF.